This TCR beta chain was captured by sequencing in a study of shared clonotypes between healthy human individuals. Regarding this clone: Its antigen is currently unknown.

The repertoire was sequenced with immunoSEQ multiplex PCR; TCRdb's copy has only in-frame clones and lacks some. The table records roughly 170,000 clones, approximately 62% of them present only once. Whole-study findings and limits: The study sampled only blood, and tissue repertoires likely differ.

This CDR3 has 16 residues. CDR1 WSHSY and CDR2 SAAADI come from the germline V gene. V lost 2 bases, J lost 5 bases, and 18 bases lay in between. Donors were Caucasian adults residing in Nashville, Tennessee, USA. CD4+ cells were split into CD45RA+ naive and CD45RA-negative memory subsets. This rearrangement joins TRBV10-2 to TRBJ2-5; possibly TRBD1 for D (6 bases). The sample taken for sequencing was memory CD4+ T cells sorted from blood. Subset specified: CD45RA-negative fraction. This clonotype was sampled from a man in his thirties or forties in good health. The CDR3 region has the DNA TGCGCCAGCAGTGAGACAGGGACGATTTCCAGGGAGACCCAGTACTTC. Encoded protein: CASSETGTISRETQYF.